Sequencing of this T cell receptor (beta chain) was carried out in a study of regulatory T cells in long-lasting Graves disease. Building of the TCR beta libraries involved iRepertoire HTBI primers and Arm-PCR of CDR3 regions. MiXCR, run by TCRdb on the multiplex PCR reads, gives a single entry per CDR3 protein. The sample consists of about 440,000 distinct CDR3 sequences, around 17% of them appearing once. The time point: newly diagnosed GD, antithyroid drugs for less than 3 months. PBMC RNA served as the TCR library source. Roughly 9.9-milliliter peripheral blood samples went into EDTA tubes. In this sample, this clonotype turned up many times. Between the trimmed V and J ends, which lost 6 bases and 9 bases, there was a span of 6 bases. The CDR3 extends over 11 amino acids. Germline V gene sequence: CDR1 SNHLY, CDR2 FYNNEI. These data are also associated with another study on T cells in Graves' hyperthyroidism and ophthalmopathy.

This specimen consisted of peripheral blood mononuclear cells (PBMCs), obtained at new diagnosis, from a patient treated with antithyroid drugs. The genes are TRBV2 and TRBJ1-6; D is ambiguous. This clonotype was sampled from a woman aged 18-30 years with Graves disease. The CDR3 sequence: CASSLRSPLHF. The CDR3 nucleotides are TGTGCCAGCAGCCTCCGTTCACCCCTCCACTTT.